This T cell receptor beta chain is from a study of T cell repertoires in cytomegalovirus infection. Study results and caveats: Cumulative public TCR beta family frequency identified CMV carriers with the relevant HLA.

TCRdb reprocessed the reads with MiXCR, giving one entry per CDR3 protein. The table lists about 260,000 distinct CDR3 sequences, less than 9.5% of them singletons. Details on this clonotype: What it recognizes is unknown.

V lost 5 bases, J lost 3 bases, and 16 bases lay in between. This CDR3 is built from 15 residues. Germline CDR1 LNHNV, CDR2 YYDKDF (reference sequence). Sequenced input: PBMCs. The V gene is TRBV15, the J gene TRBJ2-5; maybe TRBD2 (6 bases). The receptor was isolated from a human donor in good health (CMV status not recorded). Some clones in this sample may be carry-over from other donors' samples. CDR3 DNA sequence: TGTGCCACCAGCGGCGGGACTCTTGGGAAAGAGACCCAGTACTTC. Protein product: CATSGGTLGKETQYF.